The present TCR beta chain was sequenced within a study of CD8 T cells in Susac syndrome (dated by TCRdb to between 2018 and 2021). Regarding the research as a whole: Repertoire sequencing was used to test whether CD8+ T cell activation and differentiation in Susac syndrome was antigen driven.

Paper-wide results and their limitations: The study acknowledged that relatively few individuals were included in the TCR sequencing and HLA analysis.

The CDR3 starts with the cysteine, ends with the phenylalanine, and has 15 residues. Left in the record is the CDR3 DNA by itself, 45 bases read in frame from the first base. Per the germline V gene, KGHSH is the CDR1 and LQKENI is the CDR2. Between the V and J ends, shortened by 0 bases and 3 bases respectively, the junction contains 12 bases. RNA was extracted using the RNeasy kit, and roughly 0.45 to 1 microgram was reverse transcribed with random hexamers. The immunoSEQ multiplex PCR assay, covering 54 Vbeta and 13 Jbeta segments, was used to amplify TCR beta CDR3 regions. To correct PCR amplification bias, a synthetic template baseline was used for both primer optimization and computational correction. For the original study's pipeline: Only productive sequences were kept, with reads annotated to V, D and J genes according to IMGT and analyzed in immunoSEQ Analyzer. Clonality was calculated as one minus the Shannon entropy normalized by log2 of the number of productive unique sequences. Public and private clones were assessed among the 100 most prevalent clones of each patient and control. Susac-specific clones were defined as absent from healthy and MS cohorts, 1052 published viral clones and other ImmuneACCESS disease sequences. The public reads were reanalyzed by TCRdb: fastp trimming at Q25, MiXCR alignment, in-frame beta chains only. Every distinct CDR3 protein forms one entry, paired with its most common genes and DNA. TCRdb, rather than the study authors, made the V and J calls. This sample has 150,000 to 200,000 distinct CDR3 sequences in its table, and 80% to 95% of those were observed once. Over 0.08% of the sample goes to the ten largest clones.

A remark on this clonotype: There is no known antigen for this receptor. No clone much larger than this one lies a single base away; base qualities are absent.

High-throughput TCR beta sequencing profiled peripheral blood CD8+ and CD4+ T cells from healthy donors, Susac syndrome patients and multiple sclerosis patients. The multiple sclerosis controls were treatment-naive patients who had stable or active relapsing-remitting disease and met the revised McDonald criteria. CD8+ TEMRA cells were enriched by FACS, while bulk CD8+ and CD4+ T cells were purified by magnetic negative isolation. Blood was drawn into EDTA tubes, processed within 24 hours, and PBMCs were isolated by density gradient centrifugation. PBMCs destined for TCR sequencing were cryopreserved in liquid nitrogen and later thawed in a 37 °C water bath. The sorted or isolated CD4+, CD8+ and CD8+ TEMRA cells reached a purity of at least 90%.

Material: CD4+ T cells from PBMCs. The origin of this receptor is a human donor with multiple sclerosis. Recombination linked TRBV18 to TRBJ2-7, and TRBD1 may be the D gene, going by 6 matching bases. The DNA is TGTGCCAGCTCACCACCATCACAGGGCCACTACGAGCAGTACTTC. This codes for CASSPPSQGHYEQYF.